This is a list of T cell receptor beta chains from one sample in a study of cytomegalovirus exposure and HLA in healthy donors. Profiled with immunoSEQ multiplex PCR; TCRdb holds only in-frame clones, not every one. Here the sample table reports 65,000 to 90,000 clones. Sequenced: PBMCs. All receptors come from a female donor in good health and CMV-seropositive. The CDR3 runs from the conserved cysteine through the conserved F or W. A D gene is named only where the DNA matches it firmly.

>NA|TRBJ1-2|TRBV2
CASSEVRVNYGYTF
TGTGCCAGCAGTGAAGTCAGGGTTAACTATGGCTACACCTTC
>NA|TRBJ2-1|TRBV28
CASSLAGSNEQFF
TGTGCCAGCAGTTTAGCGGGTAGCAATGAGCAGTTCTTC
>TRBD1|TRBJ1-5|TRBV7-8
CASSTLGTGGMRSNQPQHF
TGTGCCAGCAGCACCCTCGGGACAGGGGGGATGAGGAGCAATCAGCCCCAGCATTTT
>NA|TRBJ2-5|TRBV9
CASSVGGGSYQETQYF
TGTGCCAGCAGCGTAGGCGGTGGATCGTACCAAGAGACCCAGTACTTC
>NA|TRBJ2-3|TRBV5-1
CASSSQSGSNADTQYF
TGCGCCAGCAGCTCCCAATCCGGGAGTAACGCAGATACGCAGTATTTT
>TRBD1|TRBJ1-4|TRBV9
CASSGRDSNEKLFF
TGTGCCAGCAGCGGGCGGGACAGTAATGAAAAACTGTTTTTT
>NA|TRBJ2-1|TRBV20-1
CSARDEYEQFF
TGCAGTGCTAGAGACGAGTATGAGCAGTTCTTC
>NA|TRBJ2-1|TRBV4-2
CASSHDASASNEQFF
TGTGCCAGCAGCCACGACGCTAGTGCCTCCAATGAGCAGTTCTTC
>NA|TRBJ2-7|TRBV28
CASSQSRGPTYEQYF
TGTGCCAGCAGCCAGAGCAGGGGCCCTACCTACGAGCAGTACTTC
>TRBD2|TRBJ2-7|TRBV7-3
CASSVGGVVPYEQYF
TGTGCCAGCAGCGTGGGAGGGGTCGTCCCCTACGAGCAGTACTTC
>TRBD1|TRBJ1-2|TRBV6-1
CASSERSGTGGKYGYTF
TGTGCCAGCAGTGAACGGTCCGGGACAGGGGGTAAATATGGCTACACCTTC
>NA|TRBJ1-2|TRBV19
CASRIQEGRSYGYTF
TGTGCCAGTAGAATTCAGGAGGGCCGATCCTATGGCTACACCTTC
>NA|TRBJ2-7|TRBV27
CASSRSDLRGYEQYF
TGTGCCAGCAGTCGGTCCGATCTTAGGGGATACGAGCAGTACTTC
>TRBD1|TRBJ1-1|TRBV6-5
CASRKDRGNTEAFF
TGTGCCAGCAGAAAGGACAGGGGGAACACTGAAGCTTTCTTT
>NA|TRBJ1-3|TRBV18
CASSPITGHESSGNTIYF
TGTGCCAGCTCACCAATTACGGGACATGAGAGCTCTGGAAACACCATATATTTT
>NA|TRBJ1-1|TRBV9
CASSSDSATEAFF
TGTGCCAGCAGCTCTGACTCGGCCACTGAAGCTTTCTTT
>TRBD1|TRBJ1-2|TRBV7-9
CASSSSGTGAYGYTF
TGTGCCAGCAGCTCGTCCGGGACAGGGGCATATGGCTACACCTTC
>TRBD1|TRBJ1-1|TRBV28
CASSFGDRGTEAFF
TGTGCCAGCAGTTTCGGGGACAGGGGCACTGAAGCTTTCTTT
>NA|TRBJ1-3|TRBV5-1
CASSSGTTSGNTIYF
TGCGCCAGCAGCTCCGGGACAACCTCTGGAAACACCATATATTTT
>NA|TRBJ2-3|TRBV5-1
CASRIQGRLTDTQYF
TGCGCCAGCAGAATTCAGGGGAGACTCACAGATACGCAGTATTTT
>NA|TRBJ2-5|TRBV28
CASLSGNQETQYF
TGTGCCAGTCTTTCCGGGAATCAAGAGACCCAGTACTTC
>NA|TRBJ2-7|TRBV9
CASSVFPVSQGEQYF
TGTGCCAGCAGCGTTTTCCCGGTCTCCCAGGGCGAGCAGTACTTC
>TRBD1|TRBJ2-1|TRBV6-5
CASSRDSYYNEQFF
TGTGCCAGCAGCCGGGACAGCTACTACAATGAGCAGTTCTTC
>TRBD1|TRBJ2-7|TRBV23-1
CARANGAQGAYEQYF
TGCGCCAGGGCGAACGGGGCCCAGGGGGCGTACGAGCAGTACTTC
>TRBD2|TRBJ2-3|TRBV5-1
CASVRSRGADTQYF
TGCGCCAGTGTCCGGTCTCGGGGGGCAGATACGCAGTATTTT
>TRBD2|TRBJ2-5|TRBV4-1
CASSQEGGGRWENQYF
TGCGCCAGCAGCCAAGAGGGCGGGGGGCGGTGGGAGAACCAGTACTTC
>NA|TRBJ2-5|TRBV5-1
CASSLAGGPRETQYF
TGCGCCAGCAGCTTGGCTGGCGGCCCAAGAGAGACCCAGTACTTC
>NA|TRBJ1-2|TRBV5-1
CASSLLTGANYGYTF
TGCGCCAGCAGCTTGCTAACAGGAGCTAACTATGGCTACACCTTC
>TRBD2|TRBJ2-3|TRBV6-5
CASSSGLAGRTDTQYF
TGTGCCAGCAGTTCCGGACTAGCGGGTCGCACAGATACGCAGTATTTT
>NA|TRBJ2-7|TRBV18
CASSPPGAYEQYF
TGTGCCAGCTCACCACCAGGGGCCTACGAGCAGTACTTC
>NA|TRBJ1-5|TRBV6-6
CASRTQGHGNQPQHF
TGTGCCAGCCGTACCCAGGGGCATGGGAATCAGCCCCAGCATTTT
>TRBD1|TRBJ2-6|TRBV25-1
CASSERGGAGGANVLTF
TGTGCCAGCAGTGAGAGAGGGGGCGCGGGTGGGGCCAACGTCCTGACTTTC
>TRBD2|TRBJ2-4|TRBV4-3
CASSQQAGGMAKNIQYF
TGCGCCAGCAGCCAGCAAGCGGGGGGGATGGCCAAAAACATTCAGTACTTC
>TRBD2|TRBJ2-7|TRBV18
CASSPSGLGDHEQYF
TGTGCCAGCTCACCCTCAGGACTAGGGGACCACGAGCAGTACTTC
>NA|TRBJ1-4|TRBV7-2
CASSLTANEKLFF
TGTGCCAGCAGCTTGACTGCTAATGAAAAACTGTTTTTT
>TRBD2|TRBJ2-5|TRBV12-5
CASGSAAGGHGETQYF
TGTGCTAGTGGTTCGGCAGCGGGGGGGCACGGGGAGACCCAGTACTTC
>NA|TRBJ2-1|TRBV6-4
CASSDRLARTYNEQFF
TGTGCCAGCAGTGACCGGCTAGCGAGAACCTACAATGAGCAGTTCTTC
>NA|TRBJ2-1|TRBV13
CASSFNHNEQFF
TGTGCCAGCAGCTTTAATCACAATGAGCAGTTCTTC
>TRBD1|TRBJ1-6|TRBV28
CASSLTGANNSPLHF
TGTGCCAGCAGTTTAACAGGGGCTAATAATTCACCCCTCCACTTT
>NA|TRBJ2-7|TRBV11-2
CASSLVFEQYF
TGTGCCAGCAGCTTAGTATTCGAGCAGTACTTC
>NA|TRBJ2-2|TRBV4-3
CASSHRNTGELFF
TGCGCCAGCAGCCACAGAAACACCGGGGAGCTGTTTTTT
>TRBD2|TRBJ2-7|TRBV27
CARRTSGAYEQYF
TGTGCCAGAAGGACTAGCGGGGCATACGAGCAGTACTTC
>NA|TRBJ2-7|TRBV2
CASSARAPTSYEQYF
TGTGCCAGCAGTGCCAGGGCGCCTACTTCCTACGAGCAGTACTTC